This T cell receptor beta chain emerged from a study of glioma-infiltrating T cells. Points on this clonotype: Its target is unknown. This sequence may be a read error, since a much larger clone differs from it by one base.

Study results and caveats: Tissue-blood divergence was below expectation in non-neoplastic patients, above in gliomas. Very few CDR3 sequences were shared between tissue and blood.

The iRepertoire nested amplicon-rescue multiplex PCR amplified TCR alpha and beta CDR3s from RNA. For one-step reverse transcription and amplification, 100-400 ng of tissue mRNA or PBMC total RNA was used. TCRdb analysed the multiplex PCR reads with MiXCR anew, one entry per CDR3 protein. The sample includes 150,000 to 200,000 distinct CDR3 sequences, over 30% of them seen just once. The germline V gene has CDR1 SGHAT and CDR2 FQNNGV. This CDR3 has 14 residues. Between the trimmed V and J ends, which lost 4 bases and 4 bases, there was a span of 11 bases. The source of this sequence is a human donor with low-grade glioma or glioblastoma, undergoing nonglioma brain surgery, or in good health (not recorded which). The rearrangement joins TRBV11-2 to TRBJ1-5, with D unclear. Sequencing was carried out using glioma tissue, nonneoplastic brain tissue, or PBMCs (not recorded which). This chain's CDR3 is CASSYGPVNQPQHF. The CDR3 DNA follows: TGTGCCAGCAGCTATGGACCGGTAAATCAGCCCCAGCATTTT.